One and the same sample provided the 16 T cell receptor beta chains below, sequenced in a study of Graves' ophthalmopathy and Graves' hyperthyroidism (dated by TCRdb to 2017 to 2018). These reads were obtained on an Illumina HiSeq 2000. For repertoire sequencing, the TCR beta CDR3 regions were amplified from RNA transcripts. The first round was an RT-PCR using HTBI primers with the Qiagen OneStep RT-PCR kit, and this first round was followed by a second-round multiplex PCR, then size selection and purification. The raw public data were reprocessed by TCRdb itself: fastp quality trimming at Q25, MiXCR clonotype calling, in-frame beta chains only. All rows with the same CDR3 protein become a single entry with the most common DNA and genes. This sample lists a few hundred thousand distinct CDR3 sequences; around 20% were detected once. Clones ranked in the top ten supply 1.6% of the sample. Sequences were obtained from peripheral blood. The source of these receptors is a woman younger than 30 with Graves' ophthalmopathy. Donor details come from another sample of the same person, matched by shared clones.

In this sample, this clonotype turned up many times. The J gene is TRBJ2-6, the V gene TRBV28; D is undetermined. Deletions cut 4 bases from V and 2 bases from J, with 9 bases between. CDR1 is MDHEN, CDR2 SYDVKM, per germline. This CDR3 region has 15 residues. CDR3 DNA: TGTGCCAGCAGTTCCGCGCAGGCTGGGGCCAACGTCCTGACTTTC. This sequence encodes CASSSAQAGANVLTF. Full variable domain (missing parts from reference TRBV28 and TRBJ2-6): DVKVTQSSRYLVKRTGEKVFLECVQDMDHENMFWYRQDPGLGLRLIYFSYDVKMKEKGDIPEGYSVSREKKERFSLILESASTNQTSMYLCASSSAQAGANVLTFGAGSRLTVL.

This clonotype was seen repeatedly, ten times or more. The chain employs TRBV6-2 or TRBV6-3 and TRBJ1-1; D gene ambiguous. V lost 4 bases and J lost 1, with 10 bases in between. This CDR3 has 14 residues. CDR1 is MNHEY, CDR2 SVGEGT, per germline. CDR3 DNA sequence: TGTGCCAGCAGTTTTTCTCGACAGAACACTGAAGCTTTCTTT. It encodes CASSFSRQNTEAFF.

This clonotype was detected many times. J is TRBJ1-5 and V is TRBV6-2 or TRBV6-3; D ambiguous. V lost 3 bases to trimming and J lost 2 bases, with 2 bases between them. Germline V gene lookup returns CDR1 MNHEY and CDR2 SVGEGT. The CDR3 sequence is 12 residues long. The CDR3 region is CASSYRNQPQHF. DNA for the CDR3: TGTGCCAGCAGTTATCGCAATCAGCCCCAGCATTTT.

CDR3 residues: CASSFHPGHTMNTEAFF. The CDR3 DNA reads as TGCGCCAGCAGCTTCCACCCGGGACATACCATGAACACTGAAGCTTTCTTT. V is TRBV5-1 and J is TRBJ1-1; possibly TRBD1 for D (6 bases). Germline V CDR1 and CDR2: SGHRS, YFSETQ. Trimming took 2 bases from V and 0 from J, leaving 17 bases between them. The CDR3 sequence is 17 residues long.

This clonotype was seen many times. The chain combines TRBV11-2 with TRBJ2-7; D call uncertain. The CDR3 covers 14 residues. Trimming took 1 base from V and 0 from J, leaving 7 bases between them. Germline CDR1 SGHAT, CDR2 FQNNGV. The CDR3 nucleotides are TGTGCCAGCAGCTTAGGGAAGAGCTCCTACGAGCAGTACTTC. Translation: CASSLGKSSYEQYF.

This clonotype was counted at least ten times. CDR3 nucleotides: TGTGCCAGCAGGACAGGGAATTTTCAGCCCCAGCATTTT. Translated, it gives CASRTGNFQPQHF. This chain connects TRBV6-1 to TRBJ1-5; 7 nucleotides match TRBD1. Germline CDR1 and CDR2: MNHNS and SASEGT. The CDR3 loop spans 13 amino acids. After removal of 6 bases from V and 6 bases from J, the junction contained 5 bases not matched to a gene.

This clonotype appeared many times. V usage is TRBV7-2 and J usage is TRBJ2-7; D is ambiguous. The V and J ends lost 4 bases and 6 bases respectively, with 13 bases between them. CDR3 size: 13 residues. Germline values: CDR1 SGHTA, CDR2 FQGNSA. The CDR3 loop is CASSSRIFTEQYF. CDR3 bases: TGTGCCAGCAGCTCCCGCATTTTCACCGAGCAGTACTTC.

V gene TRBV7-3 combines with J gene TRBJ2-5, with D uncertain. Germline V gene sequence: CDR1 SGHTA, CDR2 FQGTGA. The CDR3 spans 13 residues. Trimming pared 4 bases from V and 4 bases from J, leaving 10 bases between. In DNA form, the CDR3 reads TGTGCCAGCAGCTCGGTGGAAGGAGAGACCCAGTACTTC. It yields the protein CASSSVEGETQYF.

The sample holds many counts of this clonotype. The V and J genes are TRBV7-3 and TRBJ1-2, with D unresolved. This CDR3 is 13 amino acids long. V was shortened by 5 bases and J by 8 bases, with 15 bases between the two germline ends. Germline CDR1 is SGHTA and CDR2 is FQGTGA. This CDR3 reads CASSPQGTRGYTF. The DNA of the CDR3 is TGTGCCAGCAGCCCCCAAGGCACGAGAGGCTACACCTTC. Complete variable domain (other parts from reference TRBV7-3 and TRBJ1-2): GAGVSQTPSNKVTEKGKYVELRCDPISGHTALYWYRQSLGQGPEFLIYFQGTGAADDSGLPNDRFFAVRPEGSVSTLKIQRTERGDSAVYLCASSPQGTRGYTFGSGTRLTVV.

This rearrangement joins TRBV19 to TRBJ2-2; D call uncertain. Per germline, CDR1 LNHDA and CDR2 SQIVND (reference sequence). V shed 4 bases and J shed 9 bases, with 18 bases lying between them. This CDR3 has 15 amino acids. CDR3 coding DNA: TGTGCCAGTAGTAAATCAGGATGGATAACCTGGGAGCTGTTTTTT. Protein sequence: CASSKSGWITWELFF. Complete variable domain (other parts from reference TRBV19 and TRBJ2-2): DGGITQSPKYLFRKEGQNVTLSCEQNLNHDAMYWYRQDPGQGLRLIYYSQIVNDFQKGDIAEGYSVSREKKESFPLTVTSAQKNPTAFYLCASSKSGWITWELFFGEGSRLTVL.

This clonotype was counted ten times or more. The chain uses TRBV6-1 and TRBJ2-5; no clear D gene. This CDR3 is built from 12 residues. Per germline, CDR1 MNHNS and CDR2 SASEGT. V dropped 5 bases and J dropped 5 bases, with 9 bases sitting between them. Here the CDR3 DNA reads TGTGCCAGCAGTTATTATGATGAGACCCAGTACTTC. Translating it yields CASSYYDETQYF.

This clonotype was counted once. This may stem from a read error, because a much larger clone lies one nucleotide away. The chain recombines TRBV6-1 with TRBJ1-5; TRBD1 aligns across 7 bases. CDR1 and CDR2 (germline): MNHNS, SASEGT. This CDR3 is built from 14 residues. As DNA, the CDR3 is TGTGACAGCAGTCTCTTGACAGGGACCCAGCCCCAGCATTTT. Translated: CDSSLLTGTQPQHF.

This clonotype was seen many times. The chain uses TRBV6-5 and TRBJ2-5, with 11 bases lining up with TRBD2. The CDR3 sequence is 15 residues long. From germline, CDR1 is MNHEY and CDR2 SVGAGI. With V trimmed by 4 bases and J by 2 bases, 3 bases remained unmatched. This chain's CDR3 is CASSFSGGVQETQYF. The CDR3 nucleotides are TGTGCCAGCAGTTTTAGCGGGGGGGTTCAAGAGACCCAGTACTTC.

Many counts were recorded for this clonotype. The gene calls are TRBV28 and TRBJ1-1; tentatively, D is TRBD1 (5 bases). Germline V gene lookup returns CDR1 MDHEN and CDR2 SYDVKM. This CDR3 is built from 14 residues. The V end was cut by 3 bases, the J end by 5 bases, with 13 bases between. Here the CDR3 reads CASSLEGKRTEAFF. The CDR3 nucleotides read TGTGCCAGCAGTTTGGAGGGGAAGAGAACTGAAGCTTTCTTT.

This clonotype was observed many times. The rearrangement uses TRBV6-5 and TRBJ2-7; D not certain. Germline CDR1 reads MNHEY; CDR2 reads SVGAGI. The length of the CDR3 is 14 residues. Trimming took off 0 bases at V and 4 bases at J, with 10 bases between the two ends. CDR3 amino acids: CASSYSGKVYEQYF. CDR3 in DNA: TGTGCCAGCAGTTACTCGGGCAAAGTTTACGAGCAGTACTTC.

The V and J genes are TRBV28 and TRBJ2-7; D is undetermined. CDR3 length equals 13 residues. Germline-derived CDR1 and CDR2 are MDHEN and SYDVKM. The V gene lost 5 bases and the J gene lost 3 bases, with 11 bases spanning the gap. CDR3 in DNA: TGTGCCAGCAGTGGGGTCCTCGTCTACGAGCAGTACTTC. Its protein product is CASSGVLVYEQYF.